This T cell receptor (beta chain) was observed in a study of shared clonotypes between healthy human individuals. This CDR3 has 14 residues. Trimming pared 11 bases from V and 1 base from J, leaving 17 bases between. Germline V gene data show CDR1 as SNHLY and CDR2 as FYNNEI. The repertoire was sequenced with immunoSEQ multiplex PCR; TCRdb's copy has only in-frame clones and lacks some. Of 2,500,000 or so clones detected, approximately 92% appear once; the ten largest clones hold under 0.15%. The specimen sequenced was naive CD4+ T cells sorted from blood. Subset indicated: CD45RA+ positively selected. The sequence was obtained from a young man in good health. J is TRBJ2-5 and V is TRBV2; possible D gene TRBD1, 6 bases. This CDR3 is CAGQPGQPQETQYF. CDR3 nucleotide sequence: TGTGCCGGACAACCTGGACAGCCCCAAGAGACCCAGTACTTC.